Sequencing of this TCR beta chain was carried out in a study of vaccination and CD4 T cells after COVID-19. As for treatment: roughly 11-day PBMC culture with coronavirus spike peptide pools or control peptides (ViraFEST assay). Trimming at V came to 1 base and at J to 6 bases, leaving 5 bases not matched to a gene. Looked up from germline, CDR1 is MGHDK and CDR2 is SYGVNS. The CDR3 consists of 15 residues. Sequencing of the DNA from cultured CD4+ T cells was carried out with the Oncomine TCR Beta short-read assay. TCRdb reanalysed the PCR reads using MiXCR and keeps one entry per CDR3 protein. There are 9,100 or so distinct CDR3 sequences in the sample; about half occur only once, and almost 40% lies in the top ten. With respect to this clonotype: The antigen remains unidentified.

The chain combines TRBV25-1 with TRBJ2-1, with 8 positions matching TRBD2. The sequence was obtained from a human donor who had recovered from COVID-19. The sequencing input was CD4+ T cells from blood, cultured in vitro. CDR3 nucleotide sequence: TGTGCCAGCAGTGAATGGTTAGCGGGGCCCAATGAGCAGTTCTTC. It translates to CASSEWLAGPNEQFF.